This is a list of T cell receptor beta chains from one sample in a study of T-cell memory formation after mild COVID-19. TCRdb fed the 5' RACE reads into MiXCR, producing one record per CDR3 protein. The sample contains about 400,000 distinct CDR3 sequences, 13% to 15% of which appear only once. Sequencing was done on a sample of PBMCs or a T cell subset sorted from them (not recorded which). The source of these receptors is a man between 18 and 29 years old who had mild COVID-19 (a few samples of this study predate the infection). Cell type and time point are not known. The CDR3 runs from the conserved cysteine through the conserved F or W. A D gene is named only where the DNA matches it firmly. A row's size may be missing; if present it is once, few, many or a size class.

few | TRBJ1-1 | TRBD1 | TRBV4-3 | TGCGCCAGCAGCCGGGCGAAACAGGGGGACACTGAAGCTTTCTTT | CASSRAKQGDTEAFF
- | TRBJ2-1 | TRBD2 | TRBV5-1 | TGCGCCAGCAGCTTGAGGTGGCGGGGGGCGAATGAGCAGTTCTTC | CASSLRWRGANEQFF
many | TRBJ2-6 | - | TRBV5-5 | TGTGCCAGCAGCTTATCACCCCACCCTAGGGGGTCTGGGGCCAACGTCCTGACTTTC | CASSLSPHPRGSGANVLTF
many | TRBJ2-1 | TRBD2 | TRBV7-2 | TGTGCCAGCAGCTCCAGCGGGAGGAGTAATGAGCAGTTCTTC | CASSSSGRSNEQFF
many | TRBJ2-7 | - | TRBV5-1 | TGCGCCAGCAGCTCTGGTTACAGGGACGAGCAGTACTTC | CASSSGYRDEQYF
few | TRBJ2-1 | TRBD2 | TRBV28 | TGTGCCAGCAAAGCAGCGGGGGGGCCATTAAATGAGCAGTTCTTC | CASKAAGGPLNEQFF
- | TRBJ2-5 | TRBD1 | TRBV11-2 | TGTGCCAGCAGACATTACAGGACAGGGGGAGAGACCCAGTACTTC | CASRHYRTGGETQYF
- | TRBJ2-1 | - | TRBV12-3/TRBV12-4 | TGTGCCAGCAGTTCCCACTACAGGGCAAGTGAGCAGTTCTTC | CASSSHYRASEQFF
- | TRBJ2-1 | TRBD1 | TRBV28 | TGTGCCAGCAGTCTTGGGACAGGGCCATATGGTGAGCAGTTCTTC | CASSLGTGPYGEQFF
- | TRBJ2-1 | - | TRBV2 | TGTGCCAGCATTGCGAGGGGTAATGAGCAGTTCTTC | CASIARGNEQFF
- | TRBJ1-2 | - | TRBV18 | TGTGCCAGCTCACCATTTGAGGAGGGCTATGGCTACACCTTC | CASSPFEEGYGYTF
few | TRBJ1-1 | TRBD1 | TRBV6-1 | TGTGCCAGCAGTGAACAGGGGGACACTGAAGCTTTCTTT | CASSEQGDTEAFF
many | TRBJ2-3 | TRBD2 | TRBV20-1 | TGCAGCGGGGCCCCCACTAGCGGGGGACCAGATACGCAGTATTTT | CSGAPTSGGPDTQYF
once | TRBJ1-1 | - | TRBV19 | TGTGCCAGTAGTATGAGTGGGGGCGCTGGAGGTGAAGCTTTCTTT | CASSMSGGAGGEAFF
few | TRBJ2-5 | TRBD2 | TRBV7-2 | TGTGCCAGCAGCTCTCTAGCGGGGGTGGAGACCCAGTACTTC | CASSSLAGVETQYF
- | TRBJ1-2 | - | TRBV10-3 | TGTGCCGCCTCGGGCCCCTATGGCTACACCTTC | CAASGPYGYTF
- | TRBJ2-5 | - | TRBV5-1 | TGCGCCAGCAGCTTGGAGATGGAGACCCAGTACTTC | CASSLEMETQYF
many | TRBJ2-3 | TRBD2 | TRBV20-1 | TGCAGTGCACCTACTAGCGGGGGCACAGATACGCAGTATTTT | CSAPTSGGTDTQYF
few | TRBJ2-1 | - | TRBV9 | TGTGCCAGCAGCATAGGCGGCGGGGATTACAATGAGCAGTTCTTC | CASSIGGGDYNEQFF
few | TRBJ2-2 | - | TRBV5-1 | TGCGCCAGCGGGGTAGCCGCGAACACCGGGGAGCTGTTTTTT | CASGVAANTGELFF
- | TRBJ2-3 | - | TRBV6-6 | TGTGCCAGCAGTTACTCCCGGTTTAGACAGAAGGTAACAGATACGCAGTATTTT | CASSYSRFRQKVTDTQYF
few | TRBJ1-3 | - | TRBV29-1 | TGCAGCGTTGACGGGGAGCAGGCTGGAAACACCATATATTTT | CSVDGEQAGNTIYF
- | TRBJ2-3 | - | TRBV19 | TGTGCCAGTAGTATCCGGGGGGCCGGTGATACGCAGTATTTT | CASSIRGAGDTQYF
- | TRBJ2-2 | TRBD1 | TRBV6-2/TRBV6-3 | TGTGCCAGCACCAGGACAGGGGTTTGGACCGGGGAGCTGTTTTTT | CASTRTGVWTGELFF
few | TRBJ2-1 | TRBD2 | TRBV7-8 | TGTGCCAGCAGCTTAGCGCAGGTTAGGCTAGCGGGGGTTCAGGAGCAGTTCTTC | CASSLAQVRLAGVQEQFF
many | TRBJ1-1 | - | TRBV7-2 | TGTGCCAGCAGCCCGTCAGGGTGGGACACTGAAGCTTTCTTT | CASSPSGWDTEAFF
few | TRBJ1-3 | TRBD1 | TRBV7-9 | TGTGCCAGCAGCTTAGGTGGAGGGGGCTCCCTCGGAAACACCATATATTTT | CASSLGGGGSLGNTIYF